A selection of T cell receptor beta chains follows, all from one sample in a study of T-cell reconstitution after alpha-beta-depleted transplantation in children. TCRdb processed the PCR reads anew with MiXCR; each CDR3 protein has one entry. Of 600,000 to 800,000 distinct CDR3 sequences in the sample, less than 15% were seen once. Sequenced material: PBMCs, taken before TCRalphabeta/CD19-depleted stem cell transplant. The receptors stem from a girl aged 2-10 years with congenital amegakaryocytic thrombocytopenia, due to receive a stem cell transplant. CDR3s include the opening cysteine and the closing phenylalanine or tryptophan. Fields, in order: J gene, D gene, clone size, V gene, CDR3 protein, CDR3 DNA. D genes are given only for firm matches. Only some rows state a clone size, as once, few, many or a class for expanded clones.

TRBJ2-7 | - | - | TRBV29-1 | CSVLGSPYEQYF | TGCAGCGTTCTCGGCAGTCCTTACGAGCAGTACTTC
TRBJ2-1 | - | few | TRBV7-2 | CASSFRLVIYEQFF | TGTGCCAGCAGCTTTCGACTAGTTATCTATGAGCAGTTCTTC
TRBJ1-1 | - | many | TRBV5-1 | CASSSGLTNTEAFF | TGCGCCAGCAGCTCGGGACTGACGAACACTGAAGCTTTCTTT
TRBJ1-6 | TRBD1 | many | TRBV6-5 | CASSSQTGVGSPLHF | TGTGCCAGCAGTTCCCAGACAGGGGTGGGTTCACCCCTCCACTTT
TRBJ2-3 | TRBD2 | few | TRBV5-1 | CASSSSGTSGRAGADTQYF | TGCGCCAGCAGCTCCTCCGGGACTAGCGGGAGGGCCGGAGCAGATACGCAGTATTTT
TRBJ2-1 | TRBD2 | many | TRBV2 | CASEDRLAGDNEQFF | TGTGCCAGCGAAGACCGACTAGCGGGGGACAATGAGCAGTTCTTC
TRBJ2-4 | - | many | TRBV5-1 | CASSLNSGREKWNIQYF | TGCGCCAGCAGCTTAAATTCGGGCAGGGAAAAGTGGAACATTCAGTACTTC
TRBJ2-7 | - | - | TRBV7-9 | CASSLIGQVEQYF | TGTGCCAGCAGCTTAATCGGGCAGGTCGAGCAGTACTTC
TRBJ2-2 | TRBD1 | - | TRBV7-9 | CASSLTPGTGAGELFF | TGTGCCAGCAGCTTAACTCCCGGGACAGGGGCCGGGGAGCTGTTTTTT
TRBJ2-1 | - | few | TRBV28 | CASSSDTYNEQFF | TGTGCCAGCAGTTCAGACACCTACAATGAGCAGTTCTTC
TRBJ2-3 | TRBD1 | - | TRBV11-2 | CASRRRQGGLDTQYF | TGTGCCAGCAGACGTCGACAGGGTGGGCTAGATACGCAGTATTTT
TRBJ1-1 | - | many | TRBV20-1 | CSANTPPITEAFF | TGCAGTGCTAATACTCCACCTATTACTGAAGCTTTCTTT
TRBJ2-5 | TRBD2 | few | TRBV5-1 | CASSLVLAGYGETQYF | TGCGCCAGCAGCTTGGTGTTAGCGGGATATGGTGAGACCCAGTACTTC
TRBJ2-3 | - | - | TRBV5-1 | CASSFSLGSGTGGTSRPDTQYF | TGCGCCAGCAGCTTTTCTCTTGGGTCCGGGACAGGTGGGACTAGCCGACCAGATACGCAGTATTTT
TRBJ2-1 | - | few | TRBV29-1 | CSVERGGNAYNEQFF | TGCAGCGTTGAGCGTGGCGGGAACGCTTACAATGAGCAGTTCTTC
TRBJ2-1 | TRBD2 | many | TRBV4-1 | CASSQTAGEAGNEQFF | TGCGCCAGCAGCCAAACAGCGGGGGAAGCGGGAAATGAGCAGTTCTTC
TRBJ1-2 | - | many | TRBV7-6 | CASKYIGLPLSNYGYTF | TGTGCCAGCAAATACATCGGACTGCCGCTGTCTAACTATGGCTACACCTTC
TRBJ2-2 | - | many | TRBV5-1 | CASSLGQGHTGELFF | TGCGCCAGCAGCTTGGGCCAGGGGCACACCGGGGAGCTGTTTTTT
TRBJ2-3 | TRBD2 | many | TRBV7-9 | CASSLAGWIGDTQYF | TGTGCCAGCAGCCTAGCGGGGTGGATTGGAGATACGCAGTATTTT
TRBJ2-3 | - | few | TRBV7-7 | CASSSRGGADTQYF | TGTGCCAGCAGCTCCCGAGGTGGGGCAGATACGCAGTATTTT
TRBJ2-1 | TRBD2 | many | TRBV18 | CASSISGVNEQFF | TGTGCCAGCTCAATCAGCGGGGTCAATGAGCAGTTCTTC
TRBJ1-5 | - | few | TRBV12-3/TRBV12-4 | CASSLDGQDQPQHF | TGTGCCAGCAGTTTAGACGGTCAGGATCAGCCCCAGCATTTT
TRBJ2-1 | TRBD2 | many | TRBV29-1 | CSVALAGSYNEQFF | TGCAGCGTTGCACTAGCGGGGTCCTACAATGAGCAGTTCTTC
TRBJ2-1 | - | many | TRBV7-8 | CASSSRLGFYNEQFF | TGTGCCAGCAGCTCGCGTCTTGGATTCTACAATGAGCAGTTCTTC
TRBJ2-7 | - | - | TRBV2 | CASSDRAPYEQYF | TGTGCCAGCAGTGATCGGGCACCCTACGAGCAGTACTTC
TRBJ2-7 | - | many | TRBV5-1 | CASSLVPLNSDPGYEQYF | TGCGCCAGCAGCTTGGTTCCACTAAATTCGGATCCGGGTTACGAGCAGTACTTC
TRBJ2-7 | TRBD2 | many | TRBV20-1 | CSASFDSGTSGIFDEQYF | TGCAGTGCTAGCTTCGACTCTGGGACTAGCGGGATCTTCGACGAGCAGTACTTC
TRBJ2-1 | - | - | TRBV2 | CASSEKEGIAYNEQFF | TGTGCCAGCAGTGAGAAGGAGGGGATCGCCTACAATGAGCAGTTCTTC
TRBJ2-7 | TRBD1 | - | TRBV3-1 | CASSQADRAYEQYF | TGTGCCAGCAGCCAAGCGGACAGGGCGTACGAGCAGTACTTC
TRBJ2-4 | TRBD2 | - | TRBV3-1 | CASMIVATSGIPF | TGTGCCAGCATGATAGTAGCGACTAGCGGGATACCCTTC
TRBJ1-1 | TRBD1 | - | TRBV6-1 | CASSNEAGGGDTEAFF | TGTGCCAGCAGCAACGAAGCAGGGGGAGGGGACACTGAAGCTTTCTTT
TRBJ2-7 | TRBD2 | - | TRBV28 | CASSNNLGTSGNYEQYF | TGTGCCAGCAGTAATAACCTGGGAACTAGCGGGAACTACGAGCAGTACTTC
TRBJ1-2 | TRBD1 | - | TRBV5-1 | CASSRGQEAGYGYTF | TGCGCCAGCAGCAGAGGACAGGAGGCGGGCTATGGCTACACCTTC
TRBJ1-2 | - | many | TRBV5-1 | CASSLDYGYTF | TGCGCCAGCAGCCTGGACTACGGCTACACCTTC
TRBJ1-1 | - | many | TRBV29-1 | CSVSIDRTQAFF | TGCAGCGTTAGTATAGACAGGACCCAAGCTTTCTTT
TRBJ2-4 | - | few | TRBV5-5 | CASSTLSKNIQYF | TGTGCCAGCAGCACCCTCAGCAAAAACATTCAGTACTTC
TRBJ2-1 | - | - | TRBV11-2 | CASSCRRSNNEQFF | TGTGCCAGCAGCTGTAGGAGATCTAACAATGAGCAGTTCTTC
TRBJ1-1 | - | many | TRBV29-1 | CSVLRGAAQSEGEAFF | TGCAGCGTTCTCCGGGGGGCGGCTCAGTCCGAGGGTGAAGCTTTCTTT
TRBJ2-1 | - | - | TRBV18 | CASSPERRNEQFF | TGTGCCAGCTCACCAGAGAGGCGCAATGAGCAGTTCTTC
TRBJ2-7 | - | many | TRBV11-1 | CASSPSIGLYEQYF | TGTGCCAGCAGCCCCTCGATTGGCCTCTACGAGCAGTACTTC
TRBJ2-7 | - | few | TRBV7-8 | CASRTTDRSYEQYF | TGTGCCAGCAGAACGACCGACCGTTCCTACGAGCAGTACTTC
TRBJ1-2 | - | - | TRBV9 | CASSVTPRRLINTANYGYTF | TGTGCCAGCAGCGTAACCCCTCGACGCTTAATAAATACCGCTAACTATGGCTACACCTTC
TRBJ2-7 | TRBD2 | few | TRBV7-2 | CASTLHSSGSTRYEQYF | TGTGCCAGCACCTTGCACTCTAGCGGGAGCACTCGGTACGAGCAGTACTTC
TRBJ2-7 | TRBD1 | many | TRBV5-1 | CASSLAGQDYEQYF | TGCGCCAGCAGCTTGGCGGGACAGGACTACGAGCAGTACTTC
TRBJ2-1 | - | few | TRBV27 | CASSAPGYNEQFF | TGTGCCAGCAGTGCCCCGGGATACAATGAGCAGTTCTTC
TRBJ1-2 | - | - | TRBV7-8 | CASSPPHRPDSCYTF | TGTGCCAGCAGCCCCCCCCACAGACCCGACTCGTGCTACACCTTC
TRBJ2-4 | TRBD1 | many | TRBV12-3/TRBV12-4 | CASSFSLAQGALIQYF | TGTGCCAGCAGTTTTAGCTTAGCCCAGGGGGCGCTCATTCAGTACTTC
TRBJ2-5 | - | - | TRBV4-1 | CASSQGPGQETQYF | TGCGCCAGCAGCCAAGGACCTGGCCAAGAGACCCAGTACTTC
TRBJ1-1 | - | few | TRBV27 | CASSPRWKMNTEAFF | TGTGCCAGCAGTCCGCGGTGGAAGATGAACACTGAAGCTTTCTTT
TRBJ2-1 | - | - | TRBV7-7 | CASSSLGTPYNEQFF | TGTGCCAGCAGCTCCCTCGGGACTCCCTACAATGAGCAGTTCTTC
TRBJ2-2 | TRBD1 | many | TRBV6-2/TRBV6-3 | CASQQGTGELFF | TGTGCCAGTCAACAGGGGACCGGGGAGCTGTTTTTT
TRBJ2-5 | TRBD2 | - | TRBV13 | CASSLESGSDVGETKYF | TGTGCCAGCAGCTTAGAGAGCGGGAGCGACGTCGGAGAGACCAAGTACTTC
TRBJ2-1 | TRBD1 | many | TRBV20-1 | CSARSTGGHYNEQFF | TGCAGTGCTAGATCGACAGGGGGACATTACAATGAGCAGTTCTTC
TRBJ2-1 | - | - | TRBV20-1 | CSASVSYSYNEQFF | TGCAGTGCTAGTGTCTCCTACTCCTACAATGAGCAGTTCTTC